The sequence of this T cell receptor (beta chain) was determined in a study of cytomegalovirus exposure and HLA in healthy donors. Study background: Later, an analysis reported that the 110 or so validation repertoires had used the same platform as the roughly 660 first-cohort repertoires.

In the case of this clone: The target antigen is unknown.

The donors were in the approximately 120-subject validation cohort; that cohort was separate from the roughly 700-subject first cohort. The V segment lost 4 bases and the J segment 3 bases; nucleotides outside the gene matches: 4. CDR3 length: 14 residues. CDR1 is MDHEN, CDR2 SYDVKM, per germline. Clones were sequenced by immunoSEQ multiplex PCR, and TCRdb holds only the in-frame ones, with some missing. The sample yields some 110,000 clones, roughly 86% seen once. Whole-study results and caveats: According to a subsequent analysis, TCR clusters from the first cohort were inclined to appear together in the roughly 120 validation repertoires.

The clonotype originates from a woman under 30 in good health and CMV-seropositive. The rearrangement joins TRBV28 to TRBJ2-7; TRBD1 matches 9 bases. Specimen: PBMCs. The chain's CDR3 is CASSSPGQGYEQYF. For the CDR3, the DNA is TGTGCCAGCAGTTCTCCGGGACAGGGCTACGAGCAGTACTTC.